These T cell receptor beta chains were read from a single sample in a study of regulatory T cells in long-lasting Graves disease. TCRdb analysed the multiplex PCR reads with MiXCR anew, one entry per CDR3 protein. The sample holds 440,000 or so distinct CDR3 sequences, around 17% seen once. The sample was also linked to a second study, of T cells in Graves' hyperthyroidism and ophthalmopathy.

This specimen was peripheral blood mononuclear cells (PBMCs), taken at new diagnosis, from a patient treated with antithyroid drugs. These receptors were obtained from a woman aged 25-40 years with Graves disease. Both conserved end residues are part of each CDR3. The order of the fields is V gene, J gene, D gene, CDR3 length, clone size, CDR3 DNA, CDR3 protein. A D gene is named only where the DNA matches it firmly. Expanded clones get a size class; other rows say once, few or many, or leave the size out.

V gene: TRBV7-9
J gene: TRBJ2-1
D gene: -
CDR3 length: 15
clone size: few
CDR3 DNA: TGTGCCAGCAGCCCGAACAGGGTTTTTGACAATGAGCAGTTCTTC
CDR3 protein: CASSPNRVFDNEQFF

V gene: TRBV28
J gene: TRBJ1-2
D gene: -
CDR3 length: 14
clone size: many
CDR3 DNA: TGTGCCAGCAGTTTATTTGCAGGTCCCTATGGCTACACCTTC
CDR3 protein: CASSLFAGPYGYTF

V gene: TRBV7-9
J gene: TRBJ1-4
D gene: TRBD1
CDR3 length: 14
clone size: -
CDR3 DNA: TGTGCCAGCAGCCGACAGGGGAGGAATGAAAAACTGTTTTTT
CDR3 protein: CASSRQGRNEKLFF

V gene: TRBV28
J gene: TRBJ2-1
D gene: TRBD2
CDR3 length: 18
clone size: many
CDR3 DNA: TGTGCCAGCAGTTCATACCGCCTAGCGGGAGGGGCCTACAATGAGCAGTTCTTC
CDR3 protein: CASSSYRLAGGAYNEQFF

V gene: TRBV19
J gene: TRBJ2-6
D gene: TRBD1
CDR3 length: 17
clone size: -
CDR3 DNA: TGTGCCAGTAGACCCGGCTACGGGACAGAAGGGGCCAACGTCCTGACTTTC
CDR3 protein: CASRPGYGTEGANVLTF

V gene: TRBV28
J gene: TRBJ2-3
D gene: TRBD2
CDR3 length: 16
clone size: many
CDR3 DNA: TGTGCCAGCCGTTCCAATCCGGGACTAGGGACAGATACGCAGTATTTT
CDR3 protein: CASRSNPGLGTDTQYF

V gene: TRBV10-1
J gene: TRBJ1-4
D gene: -
CDR3 length: 15
clone size: -
CDR3 DNA: TGTGCCAGCAGTTTATTAGCGAGCTCTAATGAAAAACTGTTTTTT
CDR3 protein: CASSLLASSNEKLFF

V gene: TRBV19
J gene: TRBJ2-3
D gene: -
CDR3 length: 16
clone size: few
CDR3 DNA: TGTGCCAGTAGTATTTCCAGGACAGCTAGCACAGATACGCAGTATTTT
CDR3 protein: CASSISRTASTDTQYF

V gene: TRBV20-1
J gene: TRBJ1-1
D gene: -
CDR3 length: 11
clone size: many
CDR3 DNA: TGCAGTGCTATACGGACAGCTGAAGCTTTCTTT
CDR3 protein: CSAIRTAEAFF

V gene: TRBV5-1
J gene: TRBJ2-2
D gene: -
CDR3 length: 14
clone size: -
CDR3 DNA: TGCGCCAGCAGCTTGGCACAGACTACCGGGGAGCTGTTTTTT
CDR3 protein: CASSLAQTTGELFF